These T cell receptor beta chains were read from a single sample in a study of response to subunit inactivated influenza vaccine. TCRdb analysed the RT-PCR reads with MiXCR anew, one entry per CDR3 protein. This table has hundreds of thousands of distinct CDR3 sequences, about 15% appearing once. Specimen: PBMCs from blood, collected roughly 15 days before vaccination. These receptors were taken from a man aged 45-65 years who received an inactivated influenza vaccine. Both conserved end residues are part of each CDR3. Fields, in order: D gene, clone size, V gene, J gene, CDR3 protein, CDR3 DNA. A D gene is named only where the DNA matches it firmly. Some rows mark clone size as missing; the rest say once, few, many or name a class of expanded clone.

TRBD2,few,TRBV5-1,TRBJ2-5,CASSIGTTDGETQYF,TGCGCCAGCAGCATAGGGACTACCGACGGAGAGACCCAGTACTTC
-,-,TRBV7-6,TRBJ2-5,CASSPRPEEETQYF,TGTGCCAGCAGCCCCCGCCCGGAGGAAGAGACCCAGTACTTC
TRBD2,few,TRBV7-2,TRBJ2-7,CASSTRTSGDYEQYF,TGTGCCAGCAGCACCCGGACTAGCGGGGATTACGAGCAGTACTTC
TRBD1,few,TRBV4-3,TRBJ1-1,CASSQVEARRQGLNTEAFF,TGCGCCAGCAGCCAAGTTGAGGCTCGAAGACAGGGATTGAACACTGAAGCTTTCTTT
-,few,TRBV11-2,TRBJ2-3,CASSLVGGELHTQYF,TGTGCCAGCAGCTTAGTTGGAGGGGAGTTGCATACGCAGTATTTT
-,-,TRBV29-1,TRBJ1-2,CSVLQGGYGYTF,TGCAGCGTTCTACAGGGAGGATATGGCTACACCTTC
TRBD1,few,TRBV11-2,TRBJ2-1,CASSLGQGAASPWYNEQFF,TGTGCCAGCAGCCTCGGACAGGGCGCAGCCTCTCCTTGGTACAATGAGCAGTTCTTC
-,many,TRBV11-2,TRBJ2-3,CASSFNRGTDTQYF,TGTGCCAGCAGCTTCAATCGGGGCACAGATACGCAGTATTTT
TRBD1,-,TRBV5-1,TRBJ1-1,CASSLGQGAPGTEAFF,TGCGCCAGCAGCCTGGGACAGGGGGCGCCCGGTACTGAAGCTTTCTTT
-,few,TRBV6-2/TRBV6-3,TRBJ2-6,CASSTIPLQLSGANVLTF,TGTGCCAGCAGTACGATACCCCTACAGCTGTCTGGGGCCAACGTCCTGACTTTC
-,many,TRBV5-1,TRBJ1-2,CASSSGLQSYTF,TGCGCCAGCAGCTCGGGACTTCAGAGCTACACCTTC
TRBD1,-,TRBV15,TRBJ2-3,CATSTGQGADTQYF,TGTGCCACCAGCACCGGACAGGGGGCAGATACGCAGTATTTT
-,few,TRBV30,TRBJ2-3,CAWSVGTGTDTQYF,TGTGCCTGGAGTGTGGGAACAGGCACAGATACGCAGTATTTT
TRBD1,many,TRBV3-1,TRBJ2-3,CASSQGGQGDTQYF,TGTGCCAGCAGCCAAGGAGGACAGGGCGATACGCAGTATTTT
-,few,TRBV29-1,TRBJ2-3,CSVSGRLSTDTQYF,TGCAGCGTTTCCGGACGTCTGTCCACAGATACGCAGTATTTT
TRBD1,few,TRBV7-8,TRBJ2-1,CASSSTGTGIYNEQFF,TGTGCCAGCAGCTCTACCGGGACAGGAATCTACAATGAGCAGTTCTTC
TRBD1,-,TRBV12-3/TRBV12-4,TRBJ1-5,CASSSGDSIQHF,TGTGCCAGCAGTTCCGGGGACAGCATCCAGCATTTT
-,-,TRBV7-3,TRBJ2-1,CASSTRKENEQFF,TGTGCCAGCAGCACCCGAAAGGAGAATGAGCAGTTCTTC
-,-,TRBV20-1,TRBJ2-3,CSAEPSYNADTQYF,TGCAGTGCGGAGCCCAGCTACAACGCGGATACGCAGTATTTT
TRBD2,few,TRBV18,TRBJ2-7,CASSSRGTSGTYEQYF,TGTGCCAGCTCATCCAGGGGGACTAGCGGAACCTACGAGCAGTACTTC
TRBD2,-,TRBV7-2,TRBJ2-1,CASSFGLAIYNEQFF,TGTGCCAGCAGCTTCGGACTAGCGATCTACAATGAGCAGTTCTTC
TRBD1,-,TRBV2,TRBJ2-2,CASSKDRGDTGELFF,TGTGCCAGCAGTAAGGACAGGGGGGACACCGGGGAGCTGTTTTTT
-,many,TRBV4-2,TRBJ2-3,CASAGFSDTQYF,TGTGCCAGCGCTGGGTTTTCAGATACGCAGTATTTT
TRBD1,many,TRBV12-3/TRBV12-4,TRBJ1-1,CASRGKQGAYAEAFF,TGTGCCAGCAGGGGCAAACAGGGGGCATACGCTGAAGCTTTCTTT
TRBD1,few,TRBV29-1,TRBJ2-7,CSGGQGAEQYF,TGCAGCGGGGGACAGGGGGCTGAGCAGTACTTC
-,-,TRBV20-1,TRBJ2-5,CSATALQGNQETQYF,TGCAGTGCTACGGCACTTCAGGGTAACCAAGAGACCCAGTACTTC
TRBD1,-,TRBV5-1,TRBJ1-2,CASSSDRREGYTF,TGCGCCAGCAGCTCGGACAGGCGTGAAGGCTACACCTTC
TRBD1,few,TRBV4-1,TRBJ1-4,CASSQDRDSEKLFF,TGCGCCAGCAGCCAAGATCGGGACAGTGAAAAACTGTTTTTT